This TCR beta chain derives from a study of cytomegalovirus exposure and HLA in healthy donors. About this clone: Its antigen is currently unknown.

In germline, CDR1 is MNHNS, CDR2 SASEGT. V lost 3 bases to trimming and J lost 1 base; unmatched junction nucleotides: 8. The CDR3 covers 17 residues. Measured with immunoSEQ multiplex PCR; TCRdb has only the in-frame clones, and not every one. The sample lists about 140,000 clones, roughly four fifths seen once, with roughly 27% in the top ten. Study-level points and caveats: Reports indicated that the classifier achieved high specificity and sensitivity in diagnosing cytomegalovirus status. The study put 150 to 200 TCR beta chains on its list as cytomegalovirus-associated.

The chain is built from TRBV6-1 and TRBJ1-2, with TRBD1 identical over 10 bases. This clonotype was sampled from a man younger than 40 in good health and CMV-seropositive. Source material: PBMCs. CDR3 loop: CASSDPPRDRGNYGYTF. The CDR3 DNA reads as TGTGCCAGCAGTGACCCCCCCCGGGACAGGGGTAACTATGGCTACACCTTC.